Listed below are T cell receptor beta chains from one sample, sequenced in a study of shared clonotypes between healthy human individuals. Libraries were prepared by immunoSEQ multiplex PCR; TCRdb keeps only in-frame clonotypes and omits some of them. The data show some 2.4 million clones, approximately 94% seen once. The sample consisted of naive CD4+ T cells from PBMCs. The receptors were sampled from a man aged 18-30 years in good health. Some clones in this sample may be carry-over from other donors' samples. Both conserved end residues are part of each CDR3. A D gene is named only where the DNA matches it firmly. The size field is filled for only some rows; it gives once, few, many or a size class.

TRBV9,TRBD1,-,14,TRBJ2-1,CASSVRDRVNEQFF,TGTGCCAGCAGCGTTCGGGACAGGGTGAATGAGCAGTTCTTC
TRBV28,-,once,15,TRBJ1-1,CASVLRRDPNAEAFF,TGTGCCAGCGTTTTGCGGCGGGACCCCAACGCTGAAGCTTTCTTT
TRBV11-1,TRBD1,-,13,TRBJ2-5,CASSFDRAGTQYF,TGTGCCAGCAGCTTTGACAGGGCCGGGACCCAGTACTTC
TRBV4-1,-,-,15,TRBJ2-3,CASSQAATSADTQYF,TGCGCCAGCAGCCAAGCTGCGACGTCGGCAGATACGCAGTATTTT
TRBV5-1,-,-,14,TRBJ1-2,CASSLGGGNYGYTF,TGCGCCAGCAGCTTAGGAGGCGGTAACTATGGCTACACCTTC
TRBV9,-,-,11,TRBJ2-1,CASRLDNEQFF,TGTGCCAGCAGACTCGACAATGAGCAGTTCTTC
TRBV6-1,-,-,12,TRBJ1-5,CASSEGNQPQHF,TGTGCCAGCAGTGAGGGAAATCAGCCCCAGCATTTT
TRBV27,TRBD2,-,17,TRBJ2-2,CASSSKLAGTDNGELFF,TGTGCCAGCAGCTCCAAGCTAGCGGGAACAGATAACGGGGAGCTGTTTTTT
TRBV6-5,-,-,12,TRBJ2-5,CASSPGQETQYF,TGTGCCAGCAGCCCAGGGCAAGAGACCCAGTACTTC
TRBV2,-,-,15,TRBJ1-5,CASRTDSGSNQPQHF,TGTGCCAGCAGGACGGACTCCGGCAGCAATCAGCCCCAGCATTTT
TRBV27,-,-,15,TRBJ2-6,CASSLWRAGANVLTF,TGTGCCAGCAGTTTATGGCGGGCTGGGGCCAACGTCCTGACTTTC
TRBV4-1,-,-,14,TRBJ2-5,CASSQARPSQTQYF,TGCGCCAGCAGCCAAGCTCGTCCCTCCCAGACCCAGTACTTC
TRBV18,TRBD2,-,16,TRBJ2-1,CASPPLYPASGGEQFF,TGTGCCAGCCCACCATTGTACCCGGCTAGCGGGGGAGAGCAGTTCTTC
TRBV29-1,-,-,12,TRBJ1-1,CSAQPGTAGAFF,TGCAGCGCCCAACCAGGGACCGCAGGAGCTTTCTTT
TRBV5-1,-,-,15,TRBJ1-1,CASSARGTVGTEAFF,TGCGCCAGCAGCGCCAGGGGTACGGTCGGCACTGAAGCTTTCTTT
TRBV6-6,TRBD1,-,14,TRBJ1-2,CASSLQGTNYGYTF,TGTGCCAGCAGTTTACAGGGGACTAACTATGGCTACACCTTC
TRBV6-1,-,-,15,TRBJ1-2,CASSETFLANYGYTF,TGTGCCAGCAGTGAAACATTTTTAGCTAACTATGGCTACACCTTC
TRBV19,-,-,15,TRBJ1-5,CASSIWGNSNQPQHF,TGTGCCAGTAGTATCTGGGGCAATAGCAATCAGCCCCAGCATTTT
TRBV28,-,-,14,TRBJ1-2,CASRPGTHNYGYTF,TGTGCCAGCAGGCCCGGGACACATAACTATGGCTACACCTTC
TRBV28,TRBD1,-,14,TRBJ2-5,CASSSGGQGGDQYF,TGTGCCAGCAGTTCCGGCGGACAGGGGGGAGACCAGTACTTC
TRBV10-1,TRBD1,-,14,TRBJ2-7,CASSEGQGAYEQYF,TGCGCCAGCAGTGAAGGACAGGGGGCATACGAGCAGTACTTC
TRBV28,TRBD1,few,15,TRBJ1-5,CASLNDRAINQPQHF,TGTGCCAGTTTAAATGACAGGGCCATCAATCAGCCCCAGCATTTT
TRBV2,TRBD2,-,18,TRBJ2-5,CASSMGLAGGPSAETQYF,TGTGCCAGCAGTATGGGACTAGCGGGAGGGCCCTCGGCAGAGACCCAGTACTTC
TRBV5-1,TRBD1,-,14,TRBJ2-7,CASSSTDRGYEQYF,TGCGCCAGCAGCTCGACGGACAGGGGCTACGAGCAGTACTTC